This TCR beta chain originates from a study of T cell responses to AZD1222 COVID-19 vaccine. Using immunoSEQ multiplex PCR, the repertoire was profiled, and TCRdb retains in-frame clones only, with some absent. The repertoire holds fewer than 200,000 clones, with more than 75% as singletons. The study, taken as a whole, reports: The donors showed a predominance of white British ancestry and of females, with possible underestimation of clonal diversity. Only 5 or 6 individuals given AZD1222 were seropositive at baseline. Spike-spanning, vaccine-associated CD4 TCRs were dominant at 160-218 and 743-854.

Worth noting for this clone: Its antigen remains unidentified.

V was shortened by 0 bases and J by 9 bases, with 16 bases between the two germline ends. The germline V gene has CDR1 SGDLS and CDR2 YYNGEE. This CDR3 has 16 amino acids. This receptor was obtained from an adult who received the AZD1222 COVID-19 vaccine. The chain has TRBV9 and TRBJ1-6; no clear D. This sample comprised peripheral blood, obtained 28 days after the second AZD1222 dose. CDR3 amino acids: CASSVEDSLAGSPLHF. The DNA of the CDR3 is TGTGCCAGCAGCGTAGAGGATTCCCTTGCGGGTTCACCCCTCCACTTT.